A single sample gave rise to the 10 T cell receptor beta chains below, sequenced in a study of T cells after yellow fever vaccination. TCRdb re-called the 5' RACE reads with MiXCR, one entry per CDR3 protein. The data show nearly 300,000 distinct CDR3 sequences, approximately 8% seen once. The sample consisted of CD4+ T cells sorted from PBMCs, taken 5 days after the yellow fever booster vaccination. All receptors derive from a man between 18 and 29 years old who received the YFV17D yellow fever vaccine.

This clonotype was picked up a small number of times. The J gene is TRBJ1-4, the V gene TRBV9, with D unclear. The germline V and J ends were trimmed by 7 bases and 7 bases, with 26 bases remaining between them. The CDR3 is 17 amino acids. Germline-derived CDR1 and CDR2 are SGDLS and YYNGEE. CDR3 loop: CASASGRSSSAREKLFF. The CDR3 coding sequence is TGTGCCAGCGCCAGTGGGAGAAGCTCCTCAGCGCGTGAAAAACTGTTTTTT. Complete variable domain (other parts from reference TRBV9 and TRBJ1-4): DSGVTQTPKHLITATGQRVTLRCSPRSGDLSVYWYQQSLDQGLQFLIQYYNGEERAKGNILERFSAQQFPDLHSELNLSSLELGDSALYFCASASGRSSSAREKLFFGSGTQLSVL.

This chain links TRBV4-1 with TRBJ2-3; possibly TRBD2 for D (5 bases). This CDR3 is 15 amino acids long. The V gene's germline CDR1 is MGHRA and CDR2 YSYEKL. V was shortened by 5 bases and J by 0 bases, with 12 bases between the two germline ends. DNA of the CDR3: TGCGCCAGCAGCGTAATAGCGACTAGCACAGATACGCAGTATTTT. As protein: CASSVIATSTDTQYF.

This clonotype turned up a few times. This chain uses TRBV20-1 with TRBJ2-5; 14 bases are shared with TRBD2. The CDR3 is made up of 14 amino acids. Germline assignment: CDR1 DFQATT and CDR2 SNEGSKA (reference sequence). The V and J ends lost 7 bases and 2 bases, in that order; junction bases with no gene match: 3. The CDR3 spells CSGTSGGIQETQYF. CDR3 nucleotide sequence: TGCAGTGGGACTAGCGGGGGGATACAAGAGACCCAGTACTTC.

The chain couples TRBV7-2 to TRBJ2-1, with a possible D match to TRBD2 (6 bases). Germline V CDR1 and CDR2: SGHTA, FQGNSA. The CDR3 runs to 14 residues. Deletions cut 1 base from V and 14 bases from J, with 18 bases between. The DNA of the CDR3 is TGTGCCAGCAGCTTAGAGGATTGGGAGGACTCTAAGTTCTTC. It encodes CASSLEDWEDSKFF.

This clonotype was found once. This CDR3 is CASNILPGQTQETQYF. As DNA, the CDR3 is TGTGCCAGCAACATCTTGCCCGGACAGACCCAAGAGACCCAGTACTTC. The chain carries TRBV11-3 and TRBJ2-5; possible D gene TRBD1, 6 bases. The V and J ends lost 7 bases and 1 base respectively, with 19 bases between them. This CDR3 is built from 16 residues. CDR1 SGHNT and CDR2 YENEEA come from the germline V gene.

The table lists this clonotype with a few counts. The chain uses TRBV20-1 and TRBJ1-3, with a weak D call TRBD1 (5 bases). Trimming took 2 bases from V and 4 from J, leaving 12 bases between them. This CDR3 is 14 amino acids long. The germline CDR1 and CDR2 sequences are DFQATT and SNEGSKA (reference sequence). CDR3 region: CSARPREWGNTIYF. The CDR3 nucleotides are TGCAGTGCTAGACCCAGGGAATGGGGAAACACCATATATTTT.

This clonotype was detected a few times. The CDR3 sequence: CSVEQGPGSNYGYTF. The CDR3 DNA reads as TGCAGCGTTGAACAGGGGCCCGGATCCAACTATGGCTACACCTTC. The genes are TRBV29-1 and TRBJ1-2, with D possibly being TRBD1 (6 bases). The CDR3 covers 15 residues. Germline assignment: CDR1 SQVTM and CDR2 ANQGSEA. Trimming shortened V by 2 bases and J by 2 bases, and 15 bases separated the two germline ends.

The gene calls are TRBV5-4 and TRBJ2-1; 8 bases line up with TRBD2. There are 16 residues in the CDR3. V lost 0 bases and J lost 4; bases outside the gene matches: 6. Germline CDR1 and CDR2: SGHNT and YYREEE (reference sequence). CDR3 bases: TGTGCCAGCAGCTTGGATTTTCCTAGCGGGTACAATGAGCAGTTCTTC. It codes for CASSLDFPSGYNEQFF.

This clonotype was picked up a small number of times. CDR3 protein: CASSLYRGYEQYV. CDR3 bases: TGTGCCAGCAGCTTATACAGGGGCTACGAGCAGTACGTC. The J gene is TRBJ2-7, the V gene TRBV7-2; 7 bases are shared with TRBD1. Germline V gene data show CDR1 as SGHTA and CDR2 as FQGNSA. V shed 2 bases, J shed 3 bases, and the junction held 1 base outside the gene matches. This CDR3 is built from 13 residues.

This clonotype was counted between two and nine times. The rearrangement links TRBV3-1 to TRBJ1-4, with no clear D. CDR3 length: 11 residues. V gave up 1 base and J gave up 11 bases, with 5 bases separating them. Germline values: CDR1 LGHDT, CDR2 YNNKEL (reference sequence). In nucleotides, the CDR3 is TGTGCCAGCAGCCAAGCCTGGAAACTGTTTTTT. Amino acids: CASSQAWKLFF.